A single T cell receptor (beta chain) is shown here with its context. Its cognate antigen is unknown. Following 10 days of culture, CD4+ T cells were isolated. PCR showed that the person got SARS-CoV-2 infection at some point between March and December 2020. Participants completed two doses of the BNT162b2 or mRNA-1273 vaccine. Replacing half the medium with IL-2 medium was done on days 3 and 7. The data were taken from a study of vaccination effects on CD4 cells after COVID-19. The J segment lost 0 bases and the V segment lost 1 base, leaving 7 bases of the junction unmatched. CDR3 length: 17 amino acids. Looked up from germline, CDR1 is ENHRY and CDR2 is SYGVKD. Points from the study as a whole: Spike-reactive clones in convalescents after vaccination were chiefly newly vaccine-induced.

Generated by immunoSEQ multiplex PCR, the TCRdb table keeps only in-frame clones and is missing some. The sample includes some 46,000 clones, 76% seen only once; the top ten take around 3.5%. This receptor was taken from a human donor who had a prior SARS-CoV-2 infection. The sequencing here drew on CD4+ T cells from PBMCs cultured without peptide, taken after COVID-19 vaccination. The V and J genes are TRBV10-3 and TRBJ1-1, with TRBD1 matching over 8 bases. The CDR3 coding sequence is TGTGCCATCAGTGAGTATCAGGGGGCCGGGATGAACACTGAAGCTTTCTTT. As protein: CAISEYQGAGMNTEAFF.